One and the same sample provided the 8 T cell receptor beta chains below, sequenced in a study of OX40 agonist ivuxolimab in advanced cancers. Sequenced by immunoSEQ multiplex PCR; TCRdb stores in-frame clones only, minus some. The sample lists about 36,000 clones, about 81% occurring once. The sequenced sample was CD4+ or CD8+ T cells sorted from blood, obtained in a trial of the OX40 agonist ivuxolimab. These TCRs come from an adult with an advanced solid tumor such as melanoma, head and neck, liver or kidney cancer.

V is TRBV5-6 and J is TRBJ2-5, with D perhaps TRBD2 (5 bases). Trimming took off 4 bases at V and 0 bases at J, with 10 bases between the two ends. The length of the CDR3 is 14 residues. Per germline, CDR1 SGHDT and CDR2 YYEEEE. The CDR3 is CASSKRLYQETQYF. As DNA, the CDR3 is TGTGCCAGCAGCAAGCGGCTGTACCAAGAGACCCAGTACTTC.

This clone was seen just once. This chain joins TRBV7-3 and TRBJ2-1, with TRBD2 matching over 7 bases. In germline, CDR1 is SGHTA, CDR2 FQGTGA. Trimming cost V 8 bases and J 9 bases; bases outside gene matches: 7. CDR3 size: 12 residues. CDR3 sequence (DNA): TGTGCCAGCGGCGGGAGCGAGGGTGAGCAGTTCTTC. Encoded protein: CASGGSEGEQFF. Drawing the rest from reference TRBV7-3 and TRBJ2-1, the complete variable domain is GAGVSQTPSNKVTEKGKYVELRCDPISGHTALYWYRQSLGQGPEFLIYFQGTGAADDSGLPNDRFFAVRPEGSVSTLKIQRTERGDSAVYLCASGGSEGEQFFGPGTRLTVL.

V and J are TRBV6-1 and TRBJ1-2; D perhaps matches TRBD1 (6 bases). The CDR3 is 15 amino acids. The V end was cut by 3 bases, the J end by 4 bases, with 15 bases between. Germline lookup yields CDR1 MNHNS and CDR2 SASEGT. CDR3 protein: CASSEQGFGGYGYTF. In DNA form, the CDR3 reads TGTGCCAGCAGTGAGCAGGGGTTCGGGGGCTATGGCTACACCTTC.

The rearrangement joins TRBV6-5 to TRBJ2-1; tentative D call: TRBD2 (5 bases). This CDR3 spans 15 amino acids. In germline, CDR1 is MNHEY, CDR2 SVGAGI. Trimming stripped 6 bases from V and 3 bases from J, with 15 bases between. For the CDR3, the DNA is TGTGCCAGCAGGTCCCGGGAAGGGCACTACAATGAGCAGTTCTTC. It specifies CASRSREGHYNEQFF.

The gene calls are TRBV5-1 and TRBJ2-3; D may be TRBD2 (5 bases). The CDR3 has 16 residues. V lost 5 bases and J 1 base, leaving 17 bases between the germline ends. Germline V lookup: CDR1 SGHRS, CDR2 YFSETQ. CDR3 sequence: CASRLGGPSGTDTQYF. The CDR3 coding sequence is TGCGCCAGCAGACTTGGAGGCCCGTCGGGCACAGATACGCAGTATTTT.

The J gene is TRBJ1-2, the V gene TRBV10-3, with TRBD1 matching over 10 bases. The germline CDR1 and CDR2 sequences are ENHRY and SYGVKD. The CDR3 is 16 residues long. The ends lost 6 bases at V and 5 bases at J; junction bases unmatched: 12. Written as DNA, the CDR3 is TGTGCCATCAGCGCAGTCAACCGGGACAGGGGATATGGCTACACCTTC. Protein: CAISAVNRDRGYGYTF.

This sequence joins TRBV5-3 and TRBJ2-7, with TRBD2 matching 9 bases. TRBV5-3 is flagged as an ORF with uncertain function. The V gene end was trimmed by 0 bases and the J gene end by 3 bases; junction bases not matched to a gene: 7. The length of the CDR3 is 16 residues. CDR3 in DNA: TGTGCCAGAAGCTTGGCCAAGCGGGAGGTATTCTACGAGCAGTACTTC. Translated, it gives CARSLAKREVFYEQYF.

This rearrangement joins TRBV28 to TRBJ1-6; unclear D gene. Germline lookup yields CDR1 MDHEN and CDR2 SYDVKM. The V and J ends lost 6 bases and 9 bases respectively, with 21 bases between them. The CDR3 covers 16 residues. In DNA, the CDR3 is TGTGCCAGCAGCTTAGCCATTAGACTATACCCTTCACCCCTCCACTTT. Its protein product is CASSLAIRLYPSPLHF.